Listed here is a single T cell receptor beta chain. What it binds is unknown. Run at survey level, the immunoSEQ assay was version v3.0. Only in-frame clones appear in the TCRdb table, and some are missing; sequencing was by immunoSEQ multiplex PCR. The table includes 25,000 to 35,000 clones, roughly 89% detected once. The CDR3 length is 16 residues. CDR1 and CDR2 (germline): SGHTA, FQGTGA. V lost 2 bases to trimming and J lost 7 bases, with 17 bases between them. This entry belongs to a study of long-term antiretroviral therapy in people with HIV. Study-level background: The study's earliest collections predate the 2015 immediate-ART recommendation by about a decade.

General study findings and limits: Viral resistance, ART adherence and therapy changes all lacked available data. Pre-ART clonal expansion yielded clones that dominated the repertoire at all time points.

In the United States, treatment was given to all participants with HIV. V usage is TRBV7-3 and J usage is TRBJ1-4, with TRBD1 as a possible D gene (5 bases). Sample: unsorted PBMCs, taken 1.8 years after starting antiretroviral therapy. The clonotype comes from a woman under 30 with HIV. CDR3 loop: CASSLVRMGRSEKLFF. For the CDR3, the DNA is TGTGCCAGCAGCTTAGTGCGTATGGGGCGATCTGAAAAACTGTTTTTT.